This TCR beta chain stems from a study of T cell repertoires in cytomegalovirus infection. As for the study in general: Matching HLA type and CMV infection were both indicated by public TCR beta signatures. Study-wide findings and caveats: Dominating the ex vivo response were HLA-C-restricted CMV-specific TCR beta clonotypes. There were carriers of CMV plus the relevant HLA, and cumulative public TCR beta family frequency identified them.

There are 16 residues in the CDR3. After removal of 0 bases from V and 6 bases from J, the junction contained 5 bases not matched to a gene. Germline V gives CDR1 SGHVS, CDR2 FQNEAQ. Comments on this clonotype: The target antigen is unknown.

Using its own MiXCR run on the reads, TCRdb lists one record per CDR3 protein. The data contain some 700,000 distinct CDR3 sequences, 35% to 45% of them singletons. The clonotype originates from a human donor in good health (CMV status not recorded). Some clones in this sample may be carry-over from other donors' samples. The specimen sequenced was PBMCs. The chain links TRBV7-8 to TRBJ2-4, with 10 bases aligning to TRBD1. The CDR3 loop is CASSLAAWDRGNIQYF. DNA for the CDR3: TGTGCCAGCAGCTTAGCGGCCTGGGACAGGGGAAACATTCAGTACTTC.